This T cell receptor (beta chain) was captured by sequencing in a study of long-term antiretroviral therapy in people with HIV. Findings and limits, study-wide: No data on ART adherence, viral resistance or therapy changes.

The United States was where all participants with HIV were treated. Trimming took off 0 bases at V and 0 bases at J, with 10 bases between the two ends. Germline assignment: CDR1 GTSNPN and CDR2 SVGIG (reference sequence). This CDR3 has 15 amino acids. Assay version v3.0 of immunoSEQ was used, and it was run at survey level. Generated by immunoSEQ multiplex PCR, the TCRdb table keeps only in-frame clones and is missing some. This sample has around 23,000 clones, with under 90% found just once. A single count supports this clone. The antigen is undetermined. The chain uses TRBV30 and TRBJ2-3; possible D gene TRBD2, 5 bases. The sequenced sample was unsorted PBMCs, obtained at the start of antiretroviral therapy, before treatment. The receptor was derived from a woman under 30 with HIV. The CDR3 loop is CAWSVLASSTDTQYF. In DNA form, the CDR3 reads TGTGCCTGGAGTGTCCTAGCTTCTAGCACAGATACGCAGTATTTT.